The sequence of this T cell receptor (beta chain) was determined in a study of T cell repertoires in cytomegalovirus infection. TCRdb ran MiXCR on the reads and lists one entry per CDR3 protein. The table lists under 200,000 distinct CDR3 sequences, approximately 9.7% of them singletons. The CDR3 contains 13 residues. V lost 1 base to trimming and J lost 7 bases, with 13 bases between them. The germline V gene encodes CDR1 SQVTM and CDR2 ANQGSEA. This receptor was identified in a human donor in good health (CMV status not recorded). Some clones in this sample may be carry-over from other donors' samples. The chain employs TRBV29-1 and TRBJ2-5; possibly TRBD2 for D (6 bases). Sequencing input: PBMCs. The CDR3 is CSVEGSGRRTQYF. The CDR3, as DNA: TGCAGCGTTGAAGGCAGCGGGCGGAGGACCCAGTACTTC.